A single sample gave rise to the 2 T cell receptor beta chains below, sequenced in a study of CXCR3-negative and CXCR3-positive naive CD8 T cells. Study-wide results and limits: Compared with CXCR3-negative naive cells, CXCR3-positive naive cells showed more hydrophobic TRB CDR3s.

It was by 5' RACE with UMI labels that the TRB cDNA libraries were prepared. Reanalyzing the 5' RACE reads, TCRdb keeps one entry per CDR3 protein, without DNA. The table lists about 60,000 distinct CDR3 sequences. These receptors lack a known antigen. The sample taken for sequencing was naive CXCR3+ CD8+ T cells from blood. Subset in this sample: CD45RO-CCR7+CD27+CD95- naive CD8+ T cells expressing CXCR3 (TNR3+). These receptors all stem from a human donor in good health. Some clones in this sample may be carry-over from other donors' samples.

This chain connects TRBV12-3 or TRBV12-4 to TRBJ1-1; TCRdb picks TRBD1, but there is no DNA to check that call. The CDR3 loop spans 13 amino acids. This CDR3 is CASRQGVNTEAFF.

The chain combines TRBV4-3 with TRBJ2-7; absent DNA, TCRdb's TRBD1 call cannot be checked. CDR1 LGHNA and CDR2 YSLEER come from the germline V gene. CDR3 length equals 13 residues. CDR3 loop: CASSPDRGYEQYF.